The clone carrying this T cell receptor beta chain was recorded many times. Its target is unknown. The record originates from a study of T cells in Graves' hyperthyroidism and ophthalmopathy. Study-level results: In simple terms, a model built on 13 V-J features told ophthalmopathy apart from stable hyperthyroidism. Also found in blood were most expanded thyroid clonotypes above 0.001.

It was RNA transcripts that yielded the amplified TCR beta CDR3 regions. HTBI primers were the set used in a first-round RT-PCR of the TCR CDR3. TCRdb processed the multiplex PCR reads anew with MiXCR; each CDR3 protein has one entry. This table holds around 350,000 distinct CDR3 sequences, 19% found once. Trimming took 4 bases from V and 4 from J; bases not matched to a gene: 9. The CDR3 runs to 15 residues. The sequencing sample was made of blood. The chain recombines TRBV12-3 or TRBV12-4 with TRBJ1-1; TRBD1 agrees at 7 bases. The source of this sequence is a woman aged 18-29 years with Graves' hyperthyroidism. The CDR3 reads CASSWVHQGGTEAFF. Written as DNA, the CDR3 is TGTGCCAGCAGTTGGGTCCACCAGGGGGGCACTGAAGCTTTCTTT.